This T cell receptor (beta chain) was sequenced during a study of identical twins. This clonotype was seen repeatedly, ten times or more. TCRdb re-derived calls from the 5' RACE reads in MiXCR, one entry per CDR3 protein. The profile shows about 240,000 distinct CDR3 sequences, 10% of them singletons. The source of this sequence is a man in his fifties in good health. Sequencing was performed on memory T cells sorted from blood.

Here the CDR3 reads CASSLGGAGTEAFF. As DNA, the CDR3 is TGTGCCAGCAGTTTAGGGGGGGCGGGCACTGAAGCTTTCTTT. This chain connects TRBV28 to TRBJ1-1; D perhaps matches TRBD1 (6 bases). Deletions cut 2 bases from V and 4 bases from J, with 11 bases between. CDR3 length: 14 residues. Germline V gene data show CDR1 as MDHEN and CDR2 as SYDVKM.